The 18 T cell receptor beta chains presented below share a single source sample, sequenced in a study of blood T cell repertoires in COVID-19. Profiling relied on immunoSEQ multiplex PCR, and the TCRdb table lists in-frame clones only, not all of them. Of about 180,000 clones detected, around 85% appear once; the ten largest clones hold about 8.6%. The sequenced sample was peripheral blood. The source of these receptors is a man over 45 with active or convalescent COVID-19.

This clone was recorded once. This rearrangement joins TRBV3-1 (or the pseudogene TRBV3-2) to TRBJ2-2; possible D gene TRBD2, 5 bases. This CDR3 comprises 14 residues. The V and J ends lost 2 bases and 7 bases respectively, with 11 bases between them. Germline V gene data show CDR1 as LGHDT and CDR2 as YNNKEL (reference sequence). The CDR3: CASSQRGIGGELFF. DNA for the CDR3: TGTGCCAGCAGCCAAAGAGGGATTGGCGGGGAGCTGTTTTTT.

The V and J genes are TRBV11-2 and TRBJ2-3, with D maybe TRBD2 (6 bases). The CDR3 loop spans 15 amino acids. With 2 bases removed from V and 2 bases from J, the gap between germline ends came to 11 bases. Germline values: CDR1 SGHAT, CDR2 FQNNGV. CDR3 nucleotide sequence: TGTGCCAGCAGCTTAAAGGCGGGGATCACAGATACGCAGTATTTT. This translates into CASSLKAGITDTQYF.

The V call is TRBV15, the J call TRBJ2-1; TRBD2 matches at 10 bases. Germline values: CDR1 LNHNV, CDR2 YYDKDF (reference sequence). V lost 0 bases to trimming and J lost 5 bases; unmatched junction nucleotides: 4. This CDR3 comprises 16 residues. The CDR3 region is CATSRDPLAGDNEQFF. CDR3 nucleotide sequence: TGTGCCACCAGCAGAGATCCCCTAGCGGGAGACAATGAGCAGTTCTTC.

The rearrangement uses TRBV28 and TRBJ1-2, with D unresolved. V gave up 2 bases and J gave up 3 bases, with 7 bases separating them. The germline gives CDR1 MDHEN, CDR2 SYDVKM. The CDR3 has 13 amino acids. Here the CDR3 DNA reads TGTGCCAGCAGTTTAGGCCAACACTATGGCTACACCTTC. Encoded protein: CASSLGQHYGYTF.

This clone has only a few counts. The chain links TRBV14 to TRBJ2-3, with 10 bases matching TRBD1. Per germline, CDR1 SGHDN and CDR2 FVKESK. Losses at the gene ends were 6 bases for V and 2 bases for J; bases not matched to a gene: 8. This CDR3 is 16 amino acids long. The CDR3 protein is CASSLTGTGVTDTQYF. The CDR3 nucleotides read TGTGCCAGCAGTCTAACCGGGACAGGGGTCACAGATACGCAGTATTTT.

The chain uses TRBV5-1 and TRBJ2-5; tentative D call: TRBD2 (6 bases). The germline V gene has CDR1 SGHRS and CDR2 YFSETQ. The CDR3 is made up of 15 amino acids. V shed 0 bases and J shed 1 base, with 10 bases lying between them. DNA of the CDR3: TGCGCCAGCAGCTTGGCCTTGGGGGGCCAAGAGACCCAGTACTTC. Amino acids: CASSLALGGQETQYF.

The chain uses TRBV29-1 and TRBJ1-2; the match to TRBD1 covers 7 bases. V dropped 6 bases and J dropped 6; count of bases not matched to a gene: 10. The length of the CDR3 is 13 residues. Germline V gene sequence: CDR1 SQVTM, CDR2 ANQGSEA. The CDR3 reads CSVNRQGGNGYTF. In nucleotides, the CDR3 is TGCAGCGTGAACAGACAGGGCGGGAATGGCTACACCTTC.

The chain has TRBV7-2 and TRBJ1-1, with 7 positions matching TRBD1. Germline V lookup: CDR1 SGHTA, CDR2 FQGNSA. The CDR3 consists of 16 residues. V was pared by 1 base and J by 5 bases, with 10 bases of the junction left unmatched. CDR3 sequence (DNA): TGTGCCAGCAGCTTAGGGGGAGGACAGGCGTGGACTGAAGCTTTCTTT. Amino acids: CASSLGGGQAWTEAFF.

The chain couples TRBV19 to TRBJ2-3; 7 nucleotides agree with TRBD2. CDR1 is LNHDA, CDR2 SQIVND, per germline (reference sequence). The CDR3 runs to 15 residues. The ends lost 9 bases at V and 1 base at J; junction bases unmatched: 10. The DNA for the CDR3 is TGTGCCAGCCTTGACCCGGCGGGGGGCACAGATACGCAGTATTTT. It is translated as CASLDPAGGTDTQYF.

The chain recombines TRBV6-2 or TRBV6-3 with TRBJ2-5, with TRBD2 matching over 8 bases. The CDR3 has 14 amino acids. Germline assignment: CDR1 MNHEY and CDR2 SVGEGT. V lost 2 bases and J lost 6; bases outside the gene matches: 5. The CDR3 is CASSYQRGRKTQYF. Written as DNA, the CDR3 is TGTGCCAGCAGTTACCAGCGGGGGCGAAAGACCCAGTACTTC.

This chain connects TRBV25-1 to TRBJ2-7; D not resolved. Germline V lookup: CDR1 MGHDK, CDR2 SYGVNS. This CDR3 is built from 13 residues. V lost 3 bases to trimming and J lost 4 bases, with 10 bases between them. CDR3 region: CASSDRHLYEQYF. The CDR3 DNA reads TGTGCCAGCAGTGATCGACATCTATACGAGCAGTACTTC.

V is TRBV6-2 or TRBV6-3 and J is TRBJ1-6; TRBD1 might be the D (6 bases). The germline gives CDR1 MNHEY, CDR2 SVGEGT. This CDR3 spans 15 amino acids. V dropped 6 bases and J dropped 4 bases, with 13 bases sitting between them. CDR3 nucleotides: TGTGCCAGCAGCTCTACAGGGATTTATAATTCACCCCTCCACTTT. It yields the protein CASSSTGIYNSPLHF.

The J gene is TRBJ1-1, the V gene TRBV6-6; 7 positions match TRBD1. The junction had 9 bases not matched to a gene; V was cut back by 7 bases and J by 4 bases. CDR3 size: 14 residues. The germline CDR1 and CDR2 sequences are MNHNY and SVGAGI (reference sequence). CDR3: CASNKDRLGTEAFF. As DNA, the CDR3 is TGTGCCAGCAATAAGGACAGGCTAGGCACTGAAGCTTTCTTT.

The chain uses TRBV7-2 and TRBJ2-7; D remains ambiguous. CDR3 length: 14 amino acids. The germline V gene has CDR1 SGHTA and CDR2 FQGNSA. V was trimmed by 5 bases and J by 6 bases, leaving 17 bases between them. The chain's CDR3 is CASSPAQVNGEQYF. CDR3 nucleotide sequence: TGTGCCAGCAGCCCAGCCCAGGTAAACGGCGAGCAGTACTTC.

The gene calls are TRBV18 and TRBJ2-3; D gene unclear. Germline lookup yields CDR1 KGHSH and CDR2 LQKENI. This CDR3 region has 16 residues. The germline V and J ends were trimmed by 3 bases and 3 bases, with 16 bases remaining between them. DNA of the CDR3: TGTGCCAGCTCACCGGCGGTCCCCCCCGGGACAGATACGCAGTATTTT. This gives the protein CASSPAVPPGTDTQYF.

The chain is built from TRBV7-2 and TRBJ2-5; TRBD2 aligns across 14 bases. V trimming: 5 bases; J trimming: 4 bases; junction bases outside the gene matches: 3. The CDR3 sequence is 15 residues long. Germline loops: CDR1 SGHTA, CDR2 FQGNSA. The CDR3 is CASSKGLAGAETQYF. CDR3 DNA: TGTGCCAGCAGCAAGGGACTAGCGGGAGCAGAGACCCAGTACTTC. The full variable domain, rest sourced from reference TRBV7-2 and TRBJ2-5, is GAGVSQSPSNKVTEKGKDVELRCDPISGHTALYWYRQSLGQGLEFLIYFQGNSAPDKSGLPSDRFSAERTGGSVSTLTIQRTQQEDSAVYLCASSKGLAGAETQYFGPGTRLLVL.

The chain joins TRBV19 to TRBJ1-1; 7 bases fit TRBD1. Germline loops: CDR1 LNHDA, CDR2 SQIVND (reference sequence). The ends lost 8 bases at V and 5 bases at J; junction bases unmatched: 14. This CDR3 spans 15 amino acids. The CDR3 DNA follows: TGTGCCAGTCTCGACCTAGGGGGACAGAGGACTGAAGCTTTCTTT. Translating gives CASLDLGGQRTEAFF.

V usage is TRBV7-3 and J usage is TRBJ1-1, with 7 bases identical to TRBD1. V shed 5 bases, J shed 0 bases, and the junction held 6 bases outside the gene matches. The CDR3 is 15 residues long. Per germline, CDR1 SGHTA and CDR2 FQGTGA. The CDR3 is CASSPTGALNTEAFF. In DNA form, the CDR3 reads TGTGCCAGCAGCCCCACAGGGGCTTTGAACACTGAAGCTTTCTTT.